This T cell receptor beta chain is drawn from a study of beta chain features in type 1 diabetes. General study findings and limits: For patients, the naive, central memory and Treg TCRB repertoires appeared more alike than for healthy donors. VDJ junctions in type 1 diabetes patients carried more deletions and fewer insertions. Moderate but significant shortening of TCRB CDR3s was recorded in all four CD4+ subsets from Type 1 diabetes patients.

Sort purity for all populations was recorded as exceeding 98%. On this clone itself: As yet, its antigen is unknown.

From germline, CDR1 is SGHTA and CDR2 FQGTGA. The CDR3 consists of 17 residues. The V and J ends lost 5 bases and 0 bases, in that order; junction bases with no gene match: 6. The sequenced template was cDNA made from the entire isolated RNA. Some clones are missing from TCRdb's copy, which holds only in-frame ones; the method was immunoSEQ multiplex PCR. The data show around 130,000 clones, roughly 15% seen once. The clonotype comes from a man aged 25-45 years with type 1 diabetes. Sequences were obtained from central memory CD4+ T cells from blood. V and J are TRBV7-3 and TRBJ2-3, with 12 bases identical to TRBD2. The CDR3 here is CASSPLGLAGSTDTQYF. CDR3 in DNA: TGTGCCAGCAGCCCCCTCGGACTAGCGGGGAGCACAGATACGCAGTATTTT.